Detailed here is one T cell receptor (beta chain). Its antigen is still unknown. No base-level quality is on record; no much larger clone is a single base apart. The germline V gene supplies CDR1 MNHEY and CDR2 SVGAGI. Trimming takes 6 bases off V and 5 bases off J; junction bases not matched to a gene: 5. The CDR3 runs 15 residues from the cysteine to the phenylalanine. Only the CDR3 DNA is retained, 45 bases long and in frame from the first base. These data originate in a study of shared clonotypes between healthy human individuals (dated by TCRdb to the early 2020s). For the wider study: The cohort comprised two women and a few men aged 18 to 49 years. For each donor, three plates each were used for CD4 naive and CD4 memory, two plates were used for CD8 naive, and one plate was used for CD8 memory. Blood TCR repertoires of four to six healthy adults were deeply sequenced to estimate repertoire size and the extent of clonotype sharing between individuals. Different laboratories and diverse techniques were used to prepare libraries and sequence TCR repertoires, to increase sequencing depth and limit assay-specific biases. Each donor's leukapheresis produced roughly between roughly 0.9 and 8.9 billion PBMCs. General findings and caveats noted by the study authors: Naive subsets generally had larger estimated clonotype richness than memory subsets. Compared with non-shared clonotypes, the clonotypes found in all four sorted-subset donors had higher generation probabilities. Even with the large sequencing depth, rarefaction of the sorted-subset datasets indicated that sequencing was incomplete. Sampling was restricted to blood, and TCR repertoires in tissue are likely to differ from TCR repertoires in blood. Based on pairwise subsampling, the degree of clonotype sharing among donors was expected to be affected by sequencing depth. Across four donors, around 5% of naive CD4, roughly 3.8% of naive CD8, 2% to 2.5% of memory CD4, and approximately 0.42% of memory CD8 clonotypes were shared. The genetic and exposure-history diversity represented was limited by the small number of donors.

The donors were healthy, HIV-negative adults who had no recently reported acute infections or vaccinations. Only Caucasian adults living in Nashville, Tennessee, USA were represented among the donors. CD4+ T cells were enriched by magnetic negative selection, after which naive cells were positively selected on CD45RA and the negative fraction was taken as the memory subset. After blood collection by leukapheresis, PBMCs were isolated using Ficoll-Histopaque density gradient centrifugation and then cryopreserved in the vapor phase of liquid nitrogen. Analytical flow cytometry was used to check the purity and quantity of each magnetically sorted T cell population. Genomic DNA was isolated from each sorted fraction and quantified by UV absorbance on a Nanodrop 2000c. TCR CDR3 regions were amplified from genomic DNA by multiplex PCR using the deep immunoSEQ assay. For each cell subset, the extracted genomic DNA was distributed evenly across all wells of several immunoSEQ 96-well plates, and each plate served as one replicate. For sorted subsets, around 200 ng genomic DNA, equal to tens of thousands of T cell genomes, was loaded into each replicate PCR. The purified libraries were quantified using a Qubit 3.0 fluorometer, sized with a Bioanalyzer 2100, and then quantified again using the KAPA Library Quantification kit. A separate single-read 150-cycle Illumina NextSeq 550 flow cell was used to sequence each immunoSEQ 96-well plate. The original methods were these. Because only junctional sequences without quality scores were contained in the immunoSEQ output, filtering matching that applied to full-length reads could not be performed. To assign V/J genes and CDR3, sequences were annotated against IMGT germline references using PyIR, a Python wrapper for IgBLAST v1.9. Reads were filtered out if the reads had weak V/J assignments (E-value above 1e-6), no CDR3, stop codons, out-of-frame junctions, or ambiguous translated residues. V3J clonotypes were defined by identical inferred V gene, J gene, and CDR3 amino acid sequence. To compute the percentage overlap between repertoires, the number of shared unique clonotypes was divided by the size of the smaller repertoire. Repertoire richness was assessed with RTK rarefaction, the Chao1 estimator, and Recon v2.1 estimates of unobserved clonotypes. Generation probabilities were computed with OLGA for all TCRbeta clonotypes obtained by the gDNA method from four donors. The clones in this table, taken by TCRdb from immuneACCESS, are in-frame only. Not every clone is retained; where verified, under half of the shortfall comes from an unresolved V gene, and the cause of the rest is unknown. V and J calls and clone size come straight from that table; D and trimming were deduced from the DNA. This sample holds more than 1,200,000 clones; around 98.5% were observed only once. The biggest ten clones account for around 0.38% of the sample.

This TCR was recovered from a man younger than 45 in good health. The rearrangement combines TRBV6-5 with TRBJ2-1, and TRBD2 aligns with 12 junction nucleotides. The sample comprised naive CD4+ T cells sorted from blood. What this sample's cell subset or site label stands for: CD45RA+ positively selected. The CDR3 region has the sequence CASRPSGRADNEQFF. Read as DNA, the sequence is TGTGCCAGCAGGCCTAGCGGGAGGGCCGACAATGAGCAGTTCTTC.